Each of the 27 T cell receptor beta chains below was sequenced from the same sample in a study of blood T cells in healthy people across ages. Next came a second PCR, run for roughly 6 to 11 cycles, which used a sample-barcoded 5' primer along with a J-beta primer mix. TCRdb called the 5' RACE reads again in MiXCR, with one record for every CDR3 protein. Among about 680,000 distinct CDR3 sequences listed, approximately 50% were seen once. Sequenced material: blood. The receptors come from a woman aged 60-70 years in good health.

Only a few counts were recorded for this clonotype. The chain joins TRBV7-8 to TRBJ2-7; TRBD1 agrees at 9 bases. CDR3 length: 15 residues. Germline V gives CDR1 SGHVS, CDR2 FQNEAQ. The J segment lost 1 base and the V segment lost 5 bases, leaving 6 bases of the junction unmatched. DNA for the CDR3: TGTGCCAGCAGCAACCTGGACAGGGGTTCCTACGAGCAGTACTTC. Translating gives CASSNLDRGSYEQYF.

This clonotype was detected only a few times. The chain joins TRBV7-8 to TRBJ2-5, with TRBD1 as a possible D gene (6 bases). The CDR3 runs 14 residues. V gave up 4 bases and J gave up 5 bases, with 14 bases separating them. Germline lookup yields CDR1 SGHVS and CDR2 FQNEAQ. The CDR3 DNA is TGTGCCAGCAGCTACAGGACAGTGGAGGAGACCCAGTACTTC. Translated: CASSYRTVEETQYF. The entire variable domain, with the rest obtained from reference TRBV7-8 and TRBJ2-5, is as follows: GAGVSQSPRYKVAKRGQDVALRCDPISGHVSLFWYQQALGQGPEFLTYFQNEAQLDKSGLPSDRFFAERPEGSVSTLKIQRTQQEDSAVYLCASSYRTVEETQYFGPGTRLLVL.

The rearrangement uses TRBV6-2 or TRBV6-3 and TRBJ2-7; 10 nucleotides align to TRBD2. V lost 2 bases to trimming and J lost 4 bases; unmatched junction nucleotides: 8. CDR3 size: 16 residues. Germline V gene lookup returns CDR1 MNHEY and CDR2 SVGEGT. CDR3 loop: CASSYRPSGGTYEQYF. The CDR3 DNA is TGTGCCAGCAGTTACCGGCCTAGCGGGGGAACTTACGAGCAGTACTTC.

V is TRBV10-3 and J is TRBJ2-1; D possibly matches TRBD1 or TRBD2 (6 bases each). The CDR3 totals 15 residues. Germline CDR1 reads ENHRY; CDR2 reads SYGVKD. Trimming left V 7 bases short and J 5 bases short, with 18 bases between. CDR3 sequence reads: CAINKGGLVDNEQFF. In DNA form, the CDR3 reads TGTGCCATCAATAAGGGGGGTCTTGTCGACAATGAGCAGTTCTTC.

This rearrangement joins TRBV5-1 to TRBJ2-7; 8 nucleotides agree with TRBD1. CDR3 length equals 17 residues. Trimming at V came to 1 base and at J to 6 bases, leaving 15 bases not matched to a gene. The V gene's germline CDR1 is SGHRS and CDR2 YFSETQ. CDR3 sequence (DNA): TGCGCCAGCAGCTTGAACCGCGCCCGGGACAGGTCAAGCGAGCAGTACTTC. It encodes CASSLNRARDRSSEQYF.

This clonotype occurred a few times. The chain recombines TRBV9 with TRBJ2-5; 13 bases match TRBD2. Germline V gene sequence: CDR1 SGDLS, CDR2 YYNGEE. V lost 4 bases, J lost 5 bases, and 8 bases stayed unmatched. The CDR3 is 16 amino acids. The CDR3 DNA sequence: TGTGCCAGCAGCCCAGGACTAGCGGGAGTTGTGGAGACCCAGTACTTC. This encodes CASSPGLAGVVETQYF.

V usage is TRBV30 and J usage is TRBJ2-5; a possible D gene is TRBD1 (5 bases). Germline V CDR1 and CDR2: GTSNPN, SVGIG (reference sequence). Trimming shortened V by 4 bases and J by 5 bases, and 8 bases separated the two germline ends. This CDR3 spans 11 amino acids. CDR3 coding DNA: TGTGCCTGGACAGGGTCGGAGACCCAGTACTTC. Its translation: CAWTGSETQYF. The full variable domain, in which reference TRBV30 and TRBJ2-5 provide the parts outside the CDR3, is SQTIHQWPATLVQPVGSPLSLECTVEGTSNPNLYWYRQAAGRGLQLLFYSVGIGQISSEVPQNLSASRPQDRQFILSSKKLLLSDSGFYLCAWTGSETQYFGPGTRLLVL.

The CDR3 sequence is CASTPGSIQEYEQFF. CDR3 bases: TGTGCCAGCACTCCCGGGTCAATCCAGGAATATGAGCAGTTCTTC. V gene TRBV12-3 or TRBV12-4 combines with J gene TRBJ2-1; D unresolved. V was cut by 7 bases and J by 8 bases, with 21 bases left in between. The CDR3 is 15 residues long.

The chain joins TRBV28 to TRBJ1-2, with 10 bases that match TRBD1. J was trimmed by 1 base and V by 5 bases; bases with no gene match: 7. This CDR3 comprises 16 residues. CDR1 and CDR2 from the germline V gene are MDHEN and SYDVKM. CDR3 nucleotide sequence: TGTGCCAGCAGTCGGACAGGGGGGATGCGTAACTATGGCTACACCTTC. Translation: CASSRTGGMRNYGYTF.

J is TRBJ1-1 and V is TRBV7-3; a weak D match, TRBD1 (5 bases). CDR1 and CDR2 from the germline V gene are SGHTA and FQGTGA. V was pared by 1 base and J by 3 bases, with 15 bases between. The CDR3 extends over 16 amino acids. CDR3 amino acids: CASSLRPAGKDTEAFF. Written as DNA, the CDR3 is TGTGCCAGCAGCTTAAGACCCGCAGGGAAGGACACTGAAGCTTTCTTT. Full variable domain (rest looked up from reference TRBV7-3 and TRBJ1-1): GAGVSQTPSNKVTEKGKYVELRCDPISGHTALYWYRQSLGQGPEFLIYFQGTGAADDSGLPNDRFFAVRPEGSVSTLKIQRTERGDSAVYLCASSLRPAGKDTEAFFGQGTRLTVV.

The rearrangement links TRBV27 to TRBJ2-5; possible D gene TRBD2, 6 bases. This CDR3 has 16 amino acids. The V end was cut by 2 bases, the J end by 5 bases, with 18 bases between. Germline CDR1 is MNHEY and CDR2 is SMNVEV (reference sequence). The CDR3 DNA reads TGTGCCAGCAGTTTAAGGGTCGGGACTGGGATGGAGACCCAGTACTTC. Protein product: CASSLRVGTGMETQYF.

The chain's CDR3 is CSARTSVTYEQYF. In nucleotides, the CDR3 is TGCAGTGCTAGGACTAGCGTAACCTACGAGCAGTACTTC. The genes are TRBV20-1 and TRBJ2-7; 8 bases map to TRBD2. The CDR3 has 13 residues. Germline V CDR1 and CDR2: DFQATT, SNEGSKA (reference sequence). With 3 bases clipped from V and 2 bases from J, the junction kept 3 bases outside the gene matches.

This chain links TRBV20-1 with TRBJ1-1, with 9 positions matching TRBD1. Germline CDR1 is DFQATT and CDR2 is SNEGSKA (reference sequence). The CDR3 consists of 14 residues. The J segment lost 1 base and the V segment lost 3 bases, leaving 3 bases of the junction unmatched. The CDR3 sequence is CSASHRGRNTEAFF. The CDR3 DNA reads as TGCAGTGCTAGCCACAGGGGGCGGAACACTGAAGCTTTCTTT.

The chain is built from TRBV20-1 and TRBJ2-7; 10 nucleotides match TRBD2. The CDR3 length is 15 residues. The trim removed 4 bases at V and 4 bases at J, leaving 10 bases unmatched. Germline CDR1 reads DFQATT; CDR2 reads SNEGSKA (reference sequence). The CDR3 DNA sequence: TGCAGTGCTATGGCCCCTAGCGGGGGACCTTACGAGCAGTACTTC. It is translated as CSAMAPSGGPYEQYF.

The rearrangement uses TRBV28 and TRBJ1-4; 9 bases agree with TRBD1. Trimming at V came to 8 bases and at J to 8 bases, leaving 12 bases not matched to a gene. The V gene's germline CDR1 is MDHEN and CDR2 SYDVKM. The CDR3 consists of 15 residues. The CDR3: CASFTMTGGGEKLFF. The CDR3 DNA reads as TGTGCCAGCTTCACAATGACAGGGGGAGGAGAAAAACTGTTTTTT.

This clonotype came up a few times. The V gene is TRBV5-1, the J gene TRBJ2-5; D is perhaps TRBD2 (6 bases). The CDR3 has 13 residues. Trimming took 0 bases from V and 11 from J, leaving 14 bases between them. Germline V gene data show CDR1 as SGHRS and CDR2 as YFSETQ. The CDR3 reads CASSLEGLQRQYF. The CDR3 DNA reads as TGCGCCAGCAGCTTGGAGGGACTCCAGAGGCAGTACTTC.

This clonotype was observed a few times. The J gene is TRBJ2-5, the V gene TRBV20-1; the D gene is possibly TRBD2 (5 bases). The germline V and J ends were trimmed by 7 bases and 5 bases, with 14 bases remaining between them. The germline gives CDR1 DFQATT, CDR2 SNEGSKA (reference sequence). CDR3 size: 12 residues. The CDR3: CSGVGGRETQYF. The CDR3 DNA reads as TGCAGTGGGGTTGGAGGAAGGGAGACCCAGTACTTC.

The DNA of the CDR3 is TGTGCCGCCAGACAGGGGTGGGAAGCTTTCTTT. Encoded protein: CAARQGWEAFF. The rearrangement joins TRBV6-1 to TRBJ1-1; TRBD1 matches 8 bases. The trim removed 11 bases at V and 8 bases at J, leaving 7 bases unmatched. The CDR3 length is 11 residues. CDR1 and CDR2 (germline): MNHNS, SASEGT.

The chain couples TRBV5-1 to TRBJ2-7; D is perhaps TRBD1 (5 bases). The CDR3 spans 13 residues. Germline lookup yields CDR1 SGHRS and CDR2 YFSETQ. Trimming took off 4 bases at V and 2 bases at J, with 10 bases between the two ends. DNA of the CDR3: TGCGCCAGCAGCCAACAGGTAGCCTACGAGCAGTACTTC. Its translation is CASSQQVAYEQYF. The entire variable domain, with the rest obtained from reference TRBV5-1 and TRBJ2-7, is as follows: KAGVTQTPRYLIKTRGQQVTLSCSPISGHRSVSWYQQTPGQGLQFLFEYFSETQRNKGNFPGRFSGRQFSNSRSEMNVSTLELGDSALYLCASSQQVAYEQYFGPGTRLTVT.

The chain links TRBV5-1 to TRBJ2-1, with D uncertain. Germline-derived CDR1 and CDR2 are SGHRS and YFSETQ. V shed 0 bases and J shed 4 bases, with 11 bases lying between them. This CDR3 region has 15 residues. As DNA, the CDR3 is TGCGCCAGCAGCTTGGGCCAAACATCGTACAATGAGCAGTTCTTC. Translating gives CASSLGQTSYNEQFF.

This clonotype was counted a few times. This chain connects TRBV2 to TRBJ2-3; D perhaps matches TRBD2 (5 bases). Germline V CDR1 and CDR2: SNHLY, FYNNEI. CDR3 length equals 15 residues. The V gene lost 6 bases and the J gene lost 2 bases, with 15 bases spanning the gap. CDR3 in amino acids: CASRISSTYTDTQYF. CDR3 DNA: TGTGCCAGCAGGATCTCTAGCACATACACAGATACGCAGTATTTT.

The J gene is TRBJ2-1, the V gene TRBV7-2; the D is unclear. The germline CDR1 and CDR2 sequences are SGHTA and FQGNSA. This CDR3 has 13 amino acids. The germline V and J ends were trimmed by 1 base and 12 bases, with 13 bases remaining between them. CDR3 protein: CASSLEFGRAQFF. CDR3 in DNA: TGTGCCAGCAGCTTAGAATTTGGTAGGGCGCAGTTCTTC.

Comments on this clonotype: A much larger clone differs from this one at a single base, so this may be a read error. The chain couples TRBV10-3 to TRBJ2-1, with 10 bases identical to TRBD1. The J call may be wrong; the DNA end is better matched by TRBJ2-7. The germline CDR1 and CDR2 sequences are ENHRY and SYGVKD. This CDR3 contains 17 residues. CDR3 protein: CAISELAGTGEYNEQYF. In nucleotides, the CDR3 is TGTGCCATCAGTGAGTTGGCCGGGACAGGGGAATACAATGAGCAGTACTTC.

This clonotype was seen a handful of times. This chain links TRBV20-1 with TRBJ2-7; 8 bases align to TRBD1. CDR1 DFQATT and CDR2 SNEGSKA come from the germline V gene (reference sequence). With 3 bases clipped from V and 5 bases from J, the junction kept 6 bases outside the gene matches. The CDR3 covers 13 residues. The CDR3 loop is CSARRTGSHEQYF. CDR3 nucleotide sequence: TGCAGTGCTAGGAGGACAGGGAGCCACGAGCAGTACTTC.

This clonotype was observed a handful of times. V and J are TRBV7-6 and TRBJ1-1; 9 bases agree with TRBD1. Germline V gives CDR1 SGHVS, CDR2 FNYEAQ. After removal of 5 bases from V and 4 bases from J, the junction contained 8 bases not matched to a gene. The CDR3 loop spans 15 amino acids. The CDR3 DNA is TGTGCCAGCAGCCCCGGGACAGGGTGGCTCACTGAAGCTTTCTTT. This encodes CASSPGTGWLTEAFF.

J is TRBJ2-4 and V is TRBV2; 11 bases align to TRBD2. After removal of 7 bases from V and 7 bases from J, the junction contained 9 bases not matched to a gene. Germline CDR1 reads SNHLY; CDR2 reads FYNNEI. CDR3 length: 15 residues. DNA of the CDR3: TGTGCCAGCAAAGAGCGACTAGCGGGACAGAACATTCAGTACTTC. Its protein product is CASKERLAGQNIQYF.

The CDR3 reads CSARDEDREYNEQYF. The CDR3 nucleotides read TGCAGTGCTAGAGATGAAGACAGGGAGTACAATGAGCAGTACTTC. The chain employs TRBV20-1 and TRBJ2-5; 7 bases are a match to TRBD1. The CDR3 consists of 15 residues. Germline lookup yields CDR1 DFQATT and CDR2 SNEGSKA (reference sequence). J lost 11 bases, V lost 0 bases, and 15 bases had no gene match.